The 5 T cell receptor beta chains below come from one sample, sequenced in a study of T-cell reconstitution after alpha-beta-depleted transplantation in children. Using unique molecular identifiers, the investigators prepared the TCRbeta library. TCRdb analysed the PCR reads with MiXCR anew, one entry per CDR3 protein. The table has a few hundred thousand distinct CDR3 sequences, roughly a quarter seen once. The sequences come from PBMCs, collected before TCRalphabeta/CD19-depleted stem cell transplant. The receptors stem from a boy under two years old with Wiskott-Aldrich syndrome, due to receive a stem cell transplant.

This clonotype has more than one count but fewer than ten. The V and J genes are TRBV20-1 and TRBJ1-5; D not certain. From germline, CDR1 is DFQATT and CDR2 SNEGSKA (reference sequence). The CDR3 has 13 amino acids. Trimming removed 5 bases at V and 7 bases at J, with 15 bases between. In DNA form, the CDR3 reads TGCAGTGCTTGCCTTTCCGTTTCACAGCCCCAGCATTTT. Translating gives CSACLSVSQPQHF.

A few counts support this clonotype. The chain links TRBV10-3 to TRBJ1-6; 8 bases fit TRBD1. Germline loops: CDR1 ENHRY, CDR2 SYGVKD. V lost 3 bases and J lost 8; bases outside the gene matches: 3. This CDR3 comprises 14 residues. The CDR3 nucleotides are TGTGCCATCAGTGAAGGACAGGGAGATTCACCCCTCCACTTT. It specifies CAISEGQGDSPLHF.

The chain carries TRBV5-1 and TRBJ2-7, with D maybe TRBD2 (6 bases). Per germline, CDR1 SGHRS and CDR2 YFSETQ. Deletions cut 4 bases from V and 4 bases from J, with 18 bases between. CDR3 length equals 15 residues. The CDR3 bases are TGCGCCAGCAGCCCGGCTGGGGACTCGAGATACGAGCAGTACTTC. Residues: CASSPAGDSRYEQYF.

Comments on this clonotype: In this CDR3 the conserved last residue, phenylalanine or tryptophan, is missing, so a read error is likely. This chain links TRBV5-1 with TRBJ2-1, with 7 bases aligning to TRBD2. From germline, CDR1 is SGHRS and CDR2 YFSETQ. After removal of 2 bases from V and 4 bases from J, the junction contained 6 bases not matched to a gene. This CDR3 has 15 amino acids. CDR3 protein: CASSFHSSGYNEQFL. The CDR3 coding sequence is TGCGCCAGCAGCTTCCATTCTAGCGGATACAATGAGCAGTTCTTG.

V is TRBV5-1 and J is TRBJ2-1; D uncertain. CDR1 and CDR2 (germline): SGHRS, YFSETQ. V was trimmed by 2 bases and J by 7 bases, leaving 10 bases between them. The CDR3 consists of 13 residues. The CDR3 sequence is CASSFPQLNEQFF. The CDR3 DNA follows: TGCGCCAGCAGCTTCCCACAGTTAAATGAGCAGTTCTTC.